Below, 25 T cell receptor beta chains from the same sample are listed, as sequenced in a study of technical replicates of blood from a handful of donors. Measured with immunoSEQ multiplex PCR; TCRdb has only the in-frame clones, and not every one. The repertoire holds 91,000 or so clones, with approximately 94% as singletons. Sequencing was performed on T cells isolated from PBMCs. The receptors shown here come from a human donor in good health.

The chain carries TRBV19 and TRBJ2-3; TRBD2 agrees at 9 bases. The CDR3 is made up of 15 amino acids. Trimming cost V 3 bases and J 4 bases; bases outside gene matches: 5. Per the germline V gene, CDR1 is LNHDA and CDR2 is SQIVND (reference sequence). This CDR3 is CASSIEAGGPDTQYF. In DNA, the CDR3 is TGTGCCAGTAGTATTGAGGCGGGAGGGCCAGATACGCAGTATTTT.

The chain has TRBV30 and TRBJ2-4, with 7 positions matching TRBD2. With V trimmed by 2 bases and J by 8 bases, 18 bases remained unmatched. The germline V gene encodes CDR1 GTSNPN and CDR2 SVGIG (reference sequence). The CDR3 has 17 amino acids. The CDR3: CAWSFIPEEGREYIQYF. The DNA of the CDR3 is TGTGCCTGGAGTTTTATCCCCGAAGAGGGGCGGGAGTACATTCAGTACTTC.

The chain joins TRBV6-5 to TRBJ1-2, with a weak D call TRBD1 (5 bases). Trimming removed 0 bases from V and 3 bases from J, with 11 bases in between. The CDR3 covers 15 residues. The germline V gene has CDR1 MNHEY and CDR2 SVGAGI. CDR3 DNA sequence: TGTGCCAGCAGTTACTCCCGACAGCTGTACTATGGCTACACCTTC. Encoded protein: CASSYSRQLYYGYTF.

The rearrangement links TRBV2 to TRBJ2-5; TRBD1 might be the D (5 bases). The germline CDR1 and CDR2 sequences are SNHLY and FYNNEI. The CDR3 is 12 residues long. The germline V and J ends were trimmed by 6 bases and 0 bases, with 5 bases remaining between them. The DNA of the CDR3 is TGTGCCAGCAGGGACAACCAAGAGACCCAGTACTTC. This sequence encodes CASRDNQETQYF.

The DNA of the CDR3 is TGTGCCAGCAGCAAACCTCGCCGGGAGGCCTACTGGATCGAGCAGTACTTC. This sequence encodes CASSKPRREAYWIEQYF. The chain uses TRBV21-1 and TRBJ2-7; TRBD2, the table's D call, was not compared with the DNA. TRBV21-1 is labeled a pseudogene. The CDR3 has 17 amino acids.

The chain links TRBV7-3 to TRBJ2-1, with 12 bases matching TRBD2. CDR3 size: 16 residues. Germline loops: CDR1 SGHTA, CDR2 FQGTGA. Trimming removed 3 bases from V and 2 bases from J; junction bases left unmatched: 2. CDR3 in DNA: TGTGCCAGCAGCTTCAGACTAGCGGGAGCCTACAATGAGCAGTTCTTC. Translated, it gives CASSFRLAGAYNEQFF.

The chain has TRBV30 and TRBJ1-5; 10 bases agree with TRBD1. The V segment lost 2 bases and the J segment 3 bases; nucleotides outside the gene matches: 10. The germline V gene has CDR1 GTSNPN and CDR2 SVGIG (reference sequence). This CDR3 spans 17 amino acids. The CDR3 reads CAWSPGWGQGYNQPQHF. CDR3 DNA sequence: TGTGCCTGGAGTCCAGGGTGGGGACAGGGGTACAATCAGCCCCAGCATTTT.

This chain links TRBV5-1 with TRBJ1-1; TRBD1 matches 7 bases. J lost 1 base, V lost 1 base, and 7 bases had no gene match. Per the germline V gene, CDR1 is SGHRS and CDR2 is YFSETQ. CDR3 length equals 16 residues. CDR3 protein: CASSLLGGLSNTEAFF. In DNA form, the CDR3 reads TGCGCCAGCAGCTTGCTAGGGGGCCTTTCGAACACTGAAGCTTTCTTT. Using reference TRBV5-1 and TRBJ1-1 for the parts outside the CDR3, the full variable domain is KAGVTQTPRYLIKTRGQQVTLSCSPISGHRSVSWYQQTPGQGLQFLFEYFSETQRNKGNFPGRFSGRQFSNSRSEMNVSTLELGDSALYLCASSLLGGLSNTEAFFGQGTRLTVV.

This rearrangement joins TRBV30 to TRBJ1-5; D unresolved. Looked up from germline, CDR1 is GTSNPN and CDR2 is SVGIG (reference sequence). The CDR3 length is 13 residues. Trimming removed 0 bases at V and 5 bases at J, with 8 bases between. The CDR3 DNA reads TGTGCCTGGAGTGTGCAGGCCCATCAGCCCCAGCATTTT. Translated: CAWSVQAHQPQHF.

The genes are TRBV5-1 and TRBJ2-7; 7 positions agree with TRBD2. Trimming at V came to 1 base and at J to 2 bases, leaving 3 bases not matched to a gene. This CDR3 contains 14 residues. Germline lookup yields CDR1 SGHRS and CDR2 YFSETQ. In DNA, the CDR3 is TGCGCCAGCAGCTTGTGGGAGGGGACCTACGAGCAGTACTTC. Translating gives CASSLWEGTYEQYF.

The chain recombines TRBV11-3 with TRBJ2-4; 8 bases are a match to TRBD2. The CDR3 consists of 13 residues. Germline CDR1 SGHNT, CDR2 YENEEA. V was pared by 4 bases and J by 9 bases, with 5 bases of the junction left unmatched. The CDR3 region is CASSYGLASIQYF. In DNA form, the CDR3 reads TGTGCCAGCAGCTACGGACTAGCCTCCATTCAGTACTTC.

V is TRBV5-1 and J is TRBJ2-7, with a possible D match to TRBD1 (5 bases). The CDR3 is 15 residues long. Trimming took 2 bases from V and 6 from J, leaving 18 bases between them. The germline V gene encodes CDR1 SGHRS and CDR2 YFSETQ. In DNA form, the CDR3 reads TGCGCCAGCAGCTTCTCTAACATAGGGGCGCTCGAGCAGTACTTC. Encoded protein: CASSFSNIGALEQYF.

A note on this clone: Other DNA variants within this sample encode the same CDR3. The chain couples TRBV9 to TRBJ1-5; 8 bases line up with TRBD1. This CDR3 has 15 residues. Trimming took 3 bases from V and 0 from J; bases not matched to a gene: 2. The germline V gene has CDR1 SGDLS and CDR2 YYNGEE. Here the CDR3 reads CASSAGGGSNQPQHF. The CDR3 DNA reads TGTGCCAGCAGCGCAGGGGGCGGTAGCAATCAGCCCCAGCATTTT.

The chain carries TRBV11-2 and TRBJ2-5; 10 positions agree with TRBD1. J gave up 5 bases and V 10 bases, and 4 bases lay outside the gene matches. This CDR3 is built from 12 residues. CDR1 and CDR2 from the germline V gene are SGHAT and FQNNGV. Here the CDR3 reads CATGQGGETQYF. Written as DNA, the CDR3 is TGTGCCACTGGACAGGGGGGGGAGACCCAGTACTTC.

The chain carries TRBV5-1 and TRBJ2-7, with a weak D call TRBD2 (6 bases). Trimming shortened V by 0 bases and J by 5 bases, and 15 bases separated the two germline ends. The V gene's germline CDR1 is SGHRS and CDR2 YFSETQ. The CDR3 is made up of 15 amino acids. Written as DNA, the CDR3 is TGCGCCAGCAGCTTGGAGGTTGCGGGATGGGACGAGCAGTACTTC. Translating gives CASSLEVAGWDEQYF.

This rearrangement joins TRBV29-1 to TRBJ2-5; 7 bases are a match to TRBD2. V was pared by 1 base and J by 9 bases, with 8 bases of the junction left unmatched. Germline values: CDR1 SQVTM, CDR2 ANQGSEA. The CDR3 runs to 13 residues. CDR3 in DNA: TGCAGCGTTGAAGTAGGCGGCGCGGGGGCCCAGTACTTC. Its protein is CSVEVGGAGAQYF.

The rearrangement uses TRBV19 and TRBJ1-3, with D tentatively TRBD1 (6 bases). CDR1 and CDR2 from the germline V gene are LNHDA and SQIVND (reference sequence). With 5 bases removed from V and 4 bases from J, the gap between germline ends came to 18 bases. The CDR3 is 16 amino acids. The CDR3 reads CASSATNQGTGNTIYF. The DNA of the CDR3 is TGTGCCAGTAGTGCAACTAATCAGGGGACCGGAAACACCATATATTTT.

The CDR3 DNA sequence: TGTGCCAGTAGTCCCCAATATACGAGGGTAGCTGGGTACGAGCAGTACTTC. It is translated as CASSPQYTRVAGYEQYF. The genes are TRBV19 and TRBJ2-7; possibly TRBD2 for D (5 bases). CDR3 size: 17 residues. The germline CDR1 and CDR2 sequences are LNHDA and SQIVND (reference sequence). Trimming took off 5 bases at V and 4 bases at J, with 24 bases between the two ends.

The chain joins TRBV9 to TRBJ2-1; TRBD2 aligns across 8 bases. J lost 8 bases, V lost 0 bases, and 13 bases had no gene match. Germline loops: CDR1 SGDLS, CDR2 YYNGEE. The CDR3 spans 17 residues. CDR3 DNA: TGTGCCAGCAGCGTAGGCGGGGGGAAATCCCTAGGGGATGAGCAGTTCTTC. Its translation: CASSVGGGKSLGDEQFF.

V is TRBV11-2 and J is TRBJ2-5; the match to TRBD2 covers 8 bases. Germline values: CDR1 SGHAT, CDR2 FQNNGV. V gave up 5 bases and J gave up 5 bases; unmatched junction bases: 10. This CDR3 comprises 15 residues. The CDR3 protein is CASSRLGREEETQYF. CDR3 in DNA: TGTGCCAGCAGCCGGCTAGGGCGGGAGGAGGAGACCCAGTACTTC.

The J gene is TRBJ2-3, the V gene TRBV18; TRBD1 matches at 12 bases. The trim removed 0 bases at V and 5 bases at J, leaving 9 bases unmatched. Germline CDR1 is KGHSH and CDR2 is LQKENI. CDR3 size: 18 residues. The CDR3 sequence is CASSPPRLWDRGQDTQYF. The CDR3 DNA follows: TGTGCCAGCTCACCACCTCGCTTATGGGACAGGGGGCAAGATACGCAGTATTTT.

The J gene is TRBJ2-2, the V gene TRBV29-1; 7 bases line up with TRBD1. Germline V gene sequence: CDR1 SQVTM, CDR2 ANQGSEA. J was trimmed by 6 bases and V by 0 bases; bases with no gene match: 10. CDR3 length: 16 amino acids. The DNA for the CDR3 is TGCAGCGTTGAAGATAGGCAGGGGGAAGTGGCCGGGGAGCTGTTTTTT. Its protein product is CSVEDRQGEVAGELFF.

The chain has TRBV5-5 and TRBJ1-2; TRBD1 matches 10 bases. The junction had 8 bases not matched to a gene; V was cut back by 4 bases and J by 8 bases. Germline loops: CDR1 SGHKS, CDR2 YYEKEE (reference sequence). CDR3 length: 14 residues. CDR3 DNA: TGTGCCAGCAGCAGCCCGGGACAGGGGTACGGCTACACCTTC. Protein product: CASSSPGQGYGYTF.

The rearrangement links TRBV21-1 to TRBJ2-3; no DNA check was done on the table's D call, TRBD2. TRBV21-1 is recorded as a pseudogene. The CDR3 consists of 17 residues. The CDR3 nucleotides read TGTGCCAGCAGCTCCAGGACTAGCGGGAGTTTAACAGATACGCAGTATTTT. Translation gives CASSSRTSGSLTDTQYF.

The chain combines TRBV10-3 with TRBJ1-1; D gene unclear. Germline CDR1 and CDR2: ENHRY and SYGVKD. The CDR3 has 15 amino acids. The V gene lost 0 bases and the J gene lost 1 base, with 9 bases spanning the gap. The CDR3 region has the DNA TGTGCCATCAGTGAGTCGGCAGGCCCGAACACTGAAGCTTTCTTT. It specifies CAISESAGPNTEAFF.